The entry below gives a single T cell receptor (beta chain) sequence along with its context. Its specificity is not known. In the same sample, other DNA sequences code for this CDR3. Naive CD8 cells comprised CD45RO-negative, CCR7-positively selected cells, excluding terminally differentiated effector memory CD45RA+ cells. Profiled with immunoSEQ multiplex PCR; TCRdb holds only in-frame clones, not every one. The sample has just over 2,000,000 clones; around 96% are singletons. Trimming removed 4 bases at V and 0 bases at J, with 10 bases between. The germline V gene has CDR1 MGHRA and CDR2 YSYEKL. This CDR3 spans 14 amino acids. This entry comes from a study of shared clonotypes between healthy human individuals. Study summary: Researchers assigned three CD4 naive, three CD4 memory, two CD8 naive and one CD8 memory plate to each donor. Findings and caveats of the study: Relative to their counterparts shared across all four donors, non-shared clonotypes exhibited diminished generation probabilities.

The TCR comes from a man aged 18 to 30 in good health. The V gene is TRBV4-1, the J gene TRBJ2-7; D call uncertain. The source material was naive CD8+ T cells sorted from blood. CDR3 residues: CASSPLRSSYEQYF. In DNA, the CDR3 is TGCGCCAGCAGCCCCCTGAGGAGCTCCTACGAGCAGTACTTC.